These T cell receptor beta chains were read from a single sample in a study of regulatory T cells in long-lasting Graves disease. TCRdb analysed the multiplex PCR reads with MiXCR anew, one entry per CDR3 protein. Altogether 650,000 to 850,000 distinct CDR3 sequences are present, about 30% being singletons, with the ten largest covering about 42%. The input for sequencing was peripheral blood mononuclear cells (PBMCs), taken when the disease was refractory, from a patient treated with antithyroid drugs. These receptors originate from a female donor with Graves disease. CDR3s include the opening cysteine and the closing phenylalanine or tryptophan. D genes are given only for firm matches. Size is omitted from some rows. Given values are once, few, many or a class for expanded clones.

CDR3aa | j_gene | abundance | d_gene | v_gene
CASGLVLKQGQGTHEQYF | TRBJ2-7 | - | TRBD1 | TRBV12-5
CSGRVGNQPQHF | TRBJ1-5 | - | - | TRBV20-1
CASGRGDGYNEQFF | TRBJ2-1 | - | - | TRBV6-1
CSVEQLVYGYTF | TRBJ1-2 | many | - | TRBV29-1
CSVDRGGGTEAFF | TRBJ1-1 | - | - | TRBV29-1
CASRDPDRYGYTF | TRBJ1-2 | - | - | TRBV6-1
CASSIDPGLKTEAFF | TRBJ1-1 | - | - | TRBV19
CASSPGQGLYSNQPQHF | TRBJ1-5 | few | TRBD1 | TRBV12-3/TRBV12-4
CASSPNQDNYGYTF | TRBJ1-2 | once | - | TRBV18
CSVGLKEETQYF | TRBJ2-5 | few | - | TRBV29-1
CASTKSPSGGSGYAF | TRBJ1-2 | - | TRBD1 | TRBV11-2
CAGSLMGGTETFF | TRBJ1-1 | - | - | TRBV7-7
CSASQPRGQATEAFF | TRBJ1-1 | - | TRBD1 | TRBV20-1
CSVTSGDQETQYF | TRBJ2-5 | - | TRBD2 | TRBV29-1
CSARGDSSYNSPLHF | TRBJ1-6 | few | - | TRBV20-1
CASMRRLYEQYF | TRBJ2-7 | many | - | TRBV28
CASSVDPAGGANVLTF | TRBJ2-6 | once | - | TRBV6-2/TRBV6-3
CASSTPGGIGDNSPLHF | TRBJ1-6 | - | - | TRBV6-1
CASSQEPDWGTEAFF | TRBJ1-1 | few | - | TRBV4-1
CASSLTGTEYQPQHF | TRBJ1-5 | few | TRBD1 | TRBV18
CASSAAAGAYEQYF | TRBJ2-7 | - | - | TRBV6-1
CASSPWRQGEAFF | TRBJ1-1 | many | TRBD1 | TRBV12-3/TRBV12-4
CASSLQGGHGETQYF | TRBJ2-5 | few | - | TRBV5-1
CASSTPTGKLYGYTF | TRBJ1-2 | few | TRBD1 | TRBV19
CASNPPTPGTAAYEQYF | TRBJ2-7 | few | TRBD1 | TRBV6-2/TRBV6-3
CASSVSLAGEQYF | TRBJ2-7 | few | TRBD2 | TRBV9
CASSPRTSGRSGANVLTF | TRBJ2-6 | - | TRBD2 | TRBV12-3/TRBV12-4
CASNPGVRQRSNTEAFF | TRBJ1-1 | - | - | TRBV11-2